A single sample is the source of the 17 T cell receptor beta chains below, sequenced in a study of shared clonotypes between healthy human individuals. Profiling relied on immunoSEQ multiplex PCR, and the TCRdb table lists in-frame clones only, not all of them. This table holds 2 million to 2.5 million clones, over 85% found once. The sequenced sample was naive CD4+ T cells from PBMCs. Indicated subset: CD45RA+ positively selected. These receptors all stem from a young man in good health. Some clones in this sample may be carry-over from other donors' samples.

This rearrangement joins TRBV6-5 to TRBJ2-1, with no clear D. Trimming cost V 5 bases and J 6 bases, with 17 bases left between them. CDR3 length: 15 residues. The germline V gene encodes CDR1 MNHEY and CDR2 SVGAGI. CDR3 DNA sequence: TGTGCCAGCAGTCTAGTCGGCAACGCACTCAATGAGCAGTTCTTC. Encoded protein: CASSLVGNALNEQFF.

J is TRBJ2-1 and V is TRBV14; the D is unclear. Germline assignment: CDR1 SGHDN and CDR2 FVKESK. V lost 2 bases, J lost 9 bases, and 8 bases lay in between. This CDR3 comprises 12 residues. DNA of the CDR3: TGTGCCAGCAGCCAACGAAACGCTGAGCAGTTCTTC. Translating gives CASSQRNAEQFF. Together with reference TRBV14 and TRBJ2-1, the CDR3 gives the full variable domain: EAGVTQFPSHSVIEKGQTVTLRCDPISGHDNLYWYRRVMGKEIKFLLHFVKESKQDESGMPNNRFLAERTGGTYSTLKVQPAELEDSGVYFCASSQRNAEQFFGPGTRLTVL.

This chain links TRBV7-6 with TRBJ2-5; possible D gene TRBD2, 5 bases. The J call is in doubt because the DNA end fits TRBJ2-7 better. The CDR3 is made up of 15 amino acids. From germline, CDR1 is SGHVS and CDR2 FNYEAQ. The CDR3: CASSLARDVGYEQYF. CDR3 sequence (DNA): TGTGCCAGCAGCTTAGCCCGGGATGTTGGCTACGAGCAGTACTTC.

The chain uses TRBV5-8 and TRBJ2-3, with D perhaps matching TRBD2 (5 bases). There are 14 residues in the CDR3. Germline V CDR1 and CDR2: SGHTS, YDEGEE. V gave up 6 bases and J gave up 1 base, with 12 bases separating them. CDR3 in amino acids: CASTREGGTDTQYF. CDR3 in DNA: TGTGCCAGCACTCGTGAGGGAGGCACAGATACGCAGTATTTT. Variable domain in full (rest from reference TRBV5-8 and TRBJ2-3): EAGVTQSPTHLIKTRGQQATLRCSPISGHTSVYWYQQALGLGLQFLLWYDEGEERNRGNFPPRFSGRQFPNYSSELNVNALELEDSALYLCASTREGGTDTQYFGPGTRLTVL.

V usage is TRBV27 and J usage is TRBJ2-7, with a weak D call TRBD1 (7 bases). Germline-derived CDR1 and CDR2 are MNHEY and SMNVEV (reference sequence). V lost 8 bases and J 3 bases, leaving 11 bases between the germline ends. This CDR3 has 12 amino acids. The CDR3 DNA is TGTGCCAGCCGTCAGGGGGGCTACGAGCAGTACTTC. It codes for CASRQGGYEQYF.

The chain combines TRBV14 with TRBJ1-3; D not certain. CDR3 length equals 15 residues. V lost 0 bases and J 7 bases, leaving 13 bases between the germline ends. Germline V gene sequence: CDR1 SGHDN, CDR2 FVKESK. For the CDR3, the DNA is TGTGCCAGCAGCCAAGATCGTATTCCCCCGAACACCATATATTTT. Translated, it gives CASSQDRIPPNTIYF.

The J gene is TRBJ2-7, the V gene TRBV4-1, with D maybe TRBD1 (6 bases). Germline CDR1 reads MGHRA; CDR2 reads YSYEKL. The CDR3 consists of 13 residues. V lost 3 bases, J lost 5 bases, and 11 bases lay in between. The CDR3 DNA reads as TGCGCCAGCAGCCAGCAGGGGTTCCACGAGCAGTACTTC. Translation: CASSQQGFHEQYF.

The CDR3 sequence is CASSLGQPPYEQYF. The CDR3 DNA is TGTGCCAGCAGTTTAGGTCAGCCACCCTACGAGCAGTACTTC. The chain recombines TRBV28 with TRBJ2-7; D gene ambiguous. CDR3 length: 14 residues. Germline CDR1 reads MDHEN; CDR2 reads SYDVKM. V was clipped by 2 bases and J by 2 bases, with 10 bases between them.

The chain recombines TRBV6-5 with TRBJ1-2; D is possibly TRBD1 (6 bases). The CDR3 covers 11 residues. From germline, CDR1 is MNHEY and CDR2 SVGAGI. V was trimmed by 6 bases and J by 12 bases, leaving 14 bases between them. CDR3: CASSQGTAHTF. The DNA for the CDR3 is TGTGCCAGCAGCCAGGGGACGGCCCACACCTTC.

The chain links TRBV30 to TRBJ2-7, with D possibly matching TRBD1 (6 bases). The V end was cut by 4 bases, the J end by 6 bases, with 19 bases between. The germline V gene encodes CDR1 GTSNPN and CDR2 SVGIG (reference sequence). This CDR3 contains 14 residues. The CDR3 DNA reads as TGTGCCTGGACTGGGCTCGCTCTAGGGGGCGAGCAGTACTTC. Its translation: CAWTGLALGGEQYF.

The V and J genes are TRBV5-1 and TRBJ2-1, with D possibly matching TRBD1 (6 bases). Trimming took 4 bases from V and 0 from J, leaving 29 bases between them. This CDR3 region has 21 residues. Germline-derived CDR1 and CDR2 are SGHRS and YFSETQ. In DNA, the CDR3 is TGCGCCAGCAGCACCCCGACGGTGGGGCCTAACATACAGGGCTCCTACAATGAGCAGTTCTTC. Residues: CASSTPTVGPNIQGSYNEQFF.

The chain carries TRBV5-1 and TRBJ2-1, with 10 bases fitting TRBD1. Germline V gene lookup returns CDR1 SGHRS and CDR2 YFSETQ. This CDR3 comprises 16 residues. V was pared by 4 bases and J by 3 bases, with 7 bases of the junction left unmatched. CDR3 amino acids: CASSMPGQGFYNEQFF. CDR3 coding DNA: TGCGCCAGCAGCATGCCGGGACAGGGGTTCTACAATGAGCAGTTCTTC.

The gene calls are TRBV7-9 and TRBJ1-6, with unresolved D. Trimming shortened V by 2 bases and J by 11 bases, and 7 bases separated the two germline ends. The germline CDR1 and CDR2 sequences are SEHNR and FQNEAQ (reference sequence). This CDR3 region has 12 residues. CDR3: CASSLPNTPLHF. DNA for the CDR3: TGTGCCAGCAGCTTACCCAACACACCCCTCCACTTT.

The chain couples TRBV5-6 to TRBJ1-5; D is undetermined. The V gene lost 1 base and the J gene lost 0 bases, with 5 bases spanning the gap. The CDR3 has 14 residues. Germline CDR1 reads SGHDT; CDR2 reads YYEEEE. The CDR3 DNA reads as TGTGCCAGCAGCTTGTGGGTTAGCAATCAGCCCCAGCATTTT. As protein: CASSLWVSNQPQHF.

The chain has TRBV5-1 and TRBJ1-2; D remains unclear. Per germline, CDR1 SGHRS and CDR2 YFSETQ. Trimming stripped 3 bases from V and 6 bases from J, with 15 bases between. This CDR3 has 14 amino acids. CDR3 DNA: TGCGCCAGCAGCTATCTGGCGCGGGAAGATGGCTACACCTTC. Encoded protein: CASSYLAREDGYTF.

V and J are TRBV7-2 and TRBJ2-7; 9 bases agree with TRBD2. The germline CDR1 and CDR2 sequences are SGHTA and FQGNSA. J was trimmed by 4 bases and V by 5 bases; bases with no gene match: 9. This CDR3 comprises 15 residues. The CDR3 sequence is CASSPGGTSNYEQYF. The CDR3 DNA follows: TGTGCCAGCAGCCCCGGAGGGACTAGCAATTACGAGCAGTACTTC.

The V and J genes are TRBV29-1 and TRBJ1-2; a weak D match, TRBD1 (6 bases). The CDR3 consists of 13 residues. CDR1 and CDR2 (germline): SQVTM, ANQGSEA. V dropped 7 bases and J dropped 0 bases, with 12 bases sitting between them. CDR3 protein: CSATQGPNYGYTF. CDR3 nucleotides: TGCAGCGCGACACAGGGCCCTAACTATGGCTACACCTTC.